The 10 T cell receptor beta chains below come from one sample, sequenced in a study of blood T cell repertoires in COVID-19. Produced via immunoSEQ multiplex PCR; TCRdb's table is partial and in-frame only. In the table there are about 410,000 clones, approximately 91% of which are singletons. The source material was peripheral blood. All receptors derive from a woman aged 40 to 50 with COVID-19, enrolled during active disease.

The rearrangement links TRBV7-3 to TRBJ2-3, with TRBD1 as a possible D gene (6 bases). The V and J ends lost 1 base and 4 bases respectively, with 12 bases between them. The CDR3 is made up of 15 amino acids. Germline V lookup: CDR1 SGHTA, CDR2 FQGTGA. The CDR3 loop is CASSLSRTGPDTQYF. For the CDR3, the DNA is TGTGCCAGCAGCTTAAGTAGAACAGGGCCAGATACGCAGTATTTT.

V gene TRBV10-3 combines with J gene TRBJ1-1; D is undetermined. V was trimmed by 3 bases and J by 3 bases, leaving 8 bases between them. The V gene's germline CDR1 is ENHRY and CDR2 SYGVKD. The CDR3 is made up of 13 amino acids. The CDR3 loop is CAISDSSYTEAFF. The CDR3 region has the DNA TGTGCCATCAGTGATAGCAGTTACACTGAAGCTTTCTTT.

The V and J genes are TRBV7-3 and TRBJ2-1, with D tentatively TRBD2 (6 bases). CDR1 SGHTA and CDR2 FQGTGA come from the germline V gene. The CDR3 spans 16 residues. V lost 5 bases and J lost 9, with 23 bases in between. The chain's CDR3 is CASSAFGLPGPVEQFF. The CDR3 DNA reads TGTGCCAGCAGCGCCTTCGGACTACCGGGTCCAGTTGAGCAGTTCTTC.

The rearrangement joins TRBV9 to TRBJ1-4, with D perhaps TRBD1 (5 bases). Germline V lookup: CDR1 SGDLS, CDR2 YYNGEE. Trimming took 4 bases from V and 5 from J, leaving 12 bases between them. The CDR3 contains 14 residues. The CDR3 region has the DNA TGTGCCAGCAGCCCCCGGGGGACCAATGAAAAACTGTTTTTT. Residues: CASSPRGTNEKLFF.

V gene TRBV27 combines with J gene TRBJ1-6; D not certain. The ends were cut back, 3 bases at V and 4 bases at J, with 13 bases in the middle. This CDR3 has 16 residues. In germline, CDR1 is MNHEY, CDR2 SMNVEV (reference sequence). The CDR3 DNA is TGTGCCAGCAGTTTTGGGCAGCTAACTTATAATTCACCCCTCCACTTT. This translates into CASSFGQLTYNSPLHF.

The chain has TRBV5-1 and TRBJ1-1, with a tentative D call TRBD1 (5 bases). V lost 1 base to trimming and J lost 6 bases, with 13 bases between them. There are 14 residues in the CDR3. The germline V gene encodes CDR1 SGHRS and CDR2 YFSETQ. The CDR3 region has the DNA TGCGCCAGCAGCTTGACAGGTCCTGTAGCTGAAGCTTTCTTT. Its translation is CASSLTGPVAEAFF.

The chain links TRBV4-2 to TRBJ1-5, with a possible D match to TRBD1 (6 bases). Germline CDR1 and CDR2: LGHNA and YNFKEQ. V was clipped by 0 bases and J by 4 bases, with 10 bases between them. CDR3 length: 15 amino acids. CDR3 loop: CASSQDGQGNQPQHF. DNA of the CDR3: TGTGCCAGCAGCCAAGACGGGCAGGGGAATCAGCCCCAGCATTTT.

The chain couples TRBV30 to TRBJ2-3; 8 bases map to TRBD1. Unmatched junction bases numbered 4, after V lost 6 bases and J lost 5 bases. The CDR3 is made up of 12 amino acids. Germline values: CDR1 GTSNPN, CDR2 SVGIG (reference sequence). CDR3 sequence reads: CACGQGGDTQYF. The CDR3, as DNA: TGTGCCTGCGGACAGGGAGGAGATACGCAGTATTTT. Full variable domain (rest looked up from reference TRBV30 and TRBJ2-3): SQTIHQWPATLVQPVGSPLSLECTVEGTSNPNLYWYRQAAGRGLQLLFYSVGIGQISSEVPQNLSASRPQDRQFILSSKKLLLSDSGFYLCACGQGGDTQYFGPGTRLTVL.

This chain uses TRBV4-3 with TRBJ2-1, with D perhaps TRBD2 (5 bases). This CDR3 comprises 15 residues. Germline V gene sequence: CDR1 LGHNA, CDR2 YSLEER. The ends were cut back, 0 bases at V and 6 bases at J, with 12 bases in the middle. Written as DNA, the CDR3 is TGCGCCAGCAGCCAAGATCCAGCCGGGGTCAATGAGCAGTTCTTC. This sequence encodes CASSQDPAGVNEQFF.

This clone appeared once. The chain has TRBV7-2 and TRBJ1-2; a weak D match, TRBD1 (6 bases). Germline CDR1 reads SGHTA; CDR2 reads FQGNSA. The CDR3 runs to 16 residues. Trimming took 2 bases from V and 7 from J, leaving 20 bases between them. CDR3 bases: TGTGCCAGCAGCTTATTGGGCCCAGGGGATACGACTGGCTACACCTTC. Translating gives CASSLLGPGDTTGYTF. The variable domain in full, completed from reference TRBV7-2 and TRBJ1-2, reads GAGVSQSPSNKVTEKGKDVELRCDPISGHTALYWYRQSLGQGLEFLIYFQGNSAPDKSGLPSDRFSAERTGGSVSTLTIQRTQQEDSAVYLCASSLLGPGDTTGYTFGSGTRLTVV.